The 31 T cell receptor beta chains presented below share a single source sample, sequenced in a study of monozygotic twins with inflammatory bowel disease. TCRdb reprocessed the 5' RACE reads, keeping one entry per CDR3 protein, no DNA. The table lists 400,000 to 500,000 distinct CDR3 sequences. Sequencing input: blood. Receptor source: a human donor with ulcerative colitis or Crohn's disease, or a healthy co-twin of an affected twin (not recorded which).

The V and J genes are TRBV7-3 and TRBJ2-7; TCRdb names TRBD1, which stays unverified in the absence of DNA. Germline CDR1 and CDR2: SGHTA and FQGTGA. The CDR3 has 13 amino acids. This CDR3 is CASSLGDGGEQYF. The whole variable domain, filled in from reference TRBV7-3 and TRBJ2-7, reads GAGVSQTPSNKVTEKGKYVELRCDPISGHTALYWYRQSLGQGPEFLIYFQGTGAADDSGLPNDRFFAVRPEGSVSTLKIQRTERGDSAVYLCASSLGDGGEQYFGPGTRLTVT.

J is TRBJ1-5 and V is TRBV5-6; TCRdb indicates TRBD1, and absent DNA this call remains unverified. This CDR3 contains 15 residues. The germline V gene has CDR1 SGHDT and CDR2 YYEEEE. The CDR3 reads CASTFGGGGNQPQHF.

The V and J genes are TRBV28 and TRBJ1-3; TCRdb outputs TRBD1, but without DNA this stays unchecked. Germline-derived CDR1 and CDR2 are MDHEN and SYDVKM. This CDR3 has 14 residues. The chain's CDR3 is CASSPWVSGNTIYF.

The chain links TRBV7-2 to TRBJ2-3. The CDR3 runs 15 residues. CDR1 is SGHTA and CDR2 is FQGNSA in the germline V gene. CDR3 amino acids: CASSLGTGHTDTQYF. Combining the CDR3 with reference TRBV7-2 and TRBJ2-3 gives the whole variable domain GAGVSQSPSNKVTEKGKDVELRCDPISGHTALYWYRQSLGQGLEFLIYFQGNSAPDKSGLPSDRFSAERTGGSVSTLTIQRTQQEDSAVYLCASSLGTGHTDTQYFGPGTRLTVL.

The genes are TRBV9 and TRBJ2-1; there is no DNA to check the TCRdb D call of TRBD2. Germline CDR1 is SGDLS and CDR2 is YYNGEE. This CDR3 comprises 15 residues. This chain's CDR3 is CASSVVPSGYNEQFF.

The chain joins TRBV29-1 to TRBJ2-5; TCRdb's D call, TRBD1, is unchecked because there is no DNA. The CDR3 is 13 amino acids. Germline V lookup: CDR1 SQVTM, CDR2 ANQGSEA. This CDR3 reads CSVGEGAQETQYF.

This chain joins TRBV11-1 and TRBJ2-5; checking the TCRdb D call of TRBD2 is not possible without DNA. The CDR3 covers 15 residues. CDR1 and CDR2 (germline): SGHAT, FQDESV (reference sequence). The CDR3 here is CASSRKGLAGETQYF.

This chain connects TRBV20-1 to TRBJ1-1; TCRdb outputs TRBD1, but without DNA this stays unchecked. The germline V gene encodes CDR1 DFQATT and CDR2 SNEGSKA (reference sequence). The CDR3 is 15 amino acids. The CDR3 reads CSASQRDRGYTEAFF.

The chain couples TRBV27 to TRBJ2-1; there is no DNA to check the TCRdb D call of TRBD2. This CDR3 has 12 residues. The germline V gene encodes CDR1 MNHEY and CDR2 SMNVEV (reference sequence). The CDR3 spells CASSSVGGQALF.

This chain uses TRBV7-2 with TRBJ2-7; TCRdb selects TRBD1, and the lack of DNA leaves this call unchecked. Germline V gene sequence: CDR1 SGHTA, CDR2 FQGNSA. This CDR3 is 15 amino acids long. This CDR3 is CASSRLDTVTYEQYF. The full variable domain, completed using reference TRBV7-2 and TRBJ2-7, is GAGVSQSPSNKVTEKGKDVELRCDPISGHTALYWYRQSLGQGLEFLIYFQGNSAPDKSGLPSDRFSAERTGGSVSTLTIQRTQQEDSAVYLCASSRLDTVTYEQYFGPGTRLTVT.

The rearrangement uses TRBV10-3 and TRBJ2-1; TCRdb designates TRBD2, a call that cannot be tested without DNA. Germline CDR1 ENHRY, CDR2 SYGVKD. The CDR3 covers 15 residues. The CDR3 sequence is CAISESGYSYNEQFF.

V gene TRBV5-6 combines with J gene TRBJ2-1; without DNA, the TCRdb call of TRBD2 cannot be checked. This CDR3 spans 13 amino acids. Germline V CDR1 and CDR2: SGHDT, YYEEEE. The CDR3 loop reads CASAEAGYNEQFF.

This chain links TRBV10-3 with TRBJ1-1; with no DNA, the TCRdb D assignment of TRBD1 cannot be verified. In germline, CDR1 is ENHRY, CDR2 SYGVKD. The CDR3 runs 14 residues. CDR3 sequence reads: CAIRRQGSATEAFF.

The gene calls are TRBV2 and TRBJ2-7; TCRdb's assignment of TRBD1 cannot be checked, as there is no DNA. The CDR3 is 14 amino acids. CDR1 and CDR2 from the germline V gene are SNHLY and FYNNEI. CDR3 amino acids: CASSGTGIAYEQYF.

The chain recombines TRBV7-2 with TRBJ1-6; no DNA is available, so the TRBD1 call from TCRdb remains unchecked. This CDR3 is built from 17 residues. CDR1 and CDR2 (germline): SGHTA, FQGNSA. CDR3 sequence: CASSLVPQGLGNSPLHF.

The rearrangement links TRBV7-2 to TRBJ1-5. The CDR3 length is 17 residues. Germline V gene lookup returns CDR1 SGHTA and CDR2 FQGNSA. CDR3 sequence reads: CASSLVSAGLGNQPQHF.

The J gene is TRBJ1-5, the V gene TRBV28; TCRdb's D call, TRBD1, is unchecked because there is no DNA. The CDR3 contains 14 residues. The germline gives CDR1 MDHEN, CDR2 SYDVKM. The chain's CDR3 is CASSYRQAGQPQHF.

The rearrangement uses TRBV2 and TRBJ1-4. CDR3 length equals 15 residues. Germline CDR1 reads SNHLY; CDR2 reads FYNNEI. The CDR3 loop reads CASSEAVGFGEKLFF.

CDR3: CASSISRGQDEQYF. The chain uses TRBV5-1 and TRBJ2-7; TCRdb outputs TRBD1, but without DNA this stays unchecked. CDR1 is SGHRS, CDR2 YFSETQ, per germline. This CDR3 contains 14 residues.

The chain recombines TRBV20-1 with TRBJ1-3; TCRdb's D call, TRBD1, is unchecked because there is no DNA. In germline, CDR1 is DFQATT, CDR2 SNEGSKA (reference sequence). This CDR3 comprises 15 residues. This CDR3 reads CSARDTGVPGNTIYF.

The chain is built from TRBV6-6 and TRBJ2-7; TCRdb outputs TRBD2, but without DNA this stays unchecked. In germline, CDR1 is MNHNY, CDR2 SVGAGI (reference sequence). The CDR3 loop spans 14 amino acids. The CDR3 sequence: CASTRLAGGSEQYF.

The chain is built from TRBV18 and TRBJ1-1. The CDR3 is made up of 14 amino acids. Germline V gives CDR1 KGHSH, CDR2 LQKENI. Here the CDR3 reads CASSRRKPNTEAFF.

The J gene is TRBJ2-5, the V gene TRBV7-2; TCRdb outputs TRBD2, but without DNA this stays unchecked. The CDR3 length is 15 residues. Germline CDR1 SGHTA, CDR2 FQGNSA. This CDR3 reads CASSPQPGLVGTQYF.

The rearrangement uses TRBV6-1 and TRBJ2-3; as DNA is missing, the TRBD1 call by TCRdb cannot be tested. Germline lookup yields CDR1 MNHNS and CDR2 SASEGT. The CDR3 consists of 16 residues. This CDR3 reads CASSEGLGQGTDTQYF.

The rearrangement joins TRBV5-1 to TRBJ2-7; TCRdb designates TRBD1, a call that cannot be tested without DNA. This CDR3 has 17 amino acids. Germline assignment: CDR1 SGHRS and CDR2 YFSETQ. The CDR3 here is CASSLAAGTAQPYEQYF.

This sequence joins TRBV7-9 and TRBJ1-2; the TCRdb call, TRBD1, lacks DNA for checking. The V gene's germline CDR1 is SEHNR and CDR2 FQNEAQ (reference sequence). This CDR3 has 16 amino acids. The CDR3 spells CASSSGGTPGAYGYTF. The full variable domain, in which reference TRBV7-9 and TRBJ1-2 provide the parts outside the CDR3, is DTGVSQNPRHKITKRGQNVTFRCDPISEHNRLYWYRQTLGQGPEFLTYFQNEAQLEKSRLLSDRFSAERPKGSFSTLEIQRTEQGDSAMYLCASSSGGTPGAYGYTFGSGTRLTVV.

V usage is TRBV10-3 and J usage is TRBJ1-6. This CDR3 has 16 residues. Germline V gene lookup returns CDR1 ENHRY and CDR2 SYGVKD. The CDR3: CAQFGEGSSYNSPLHF.

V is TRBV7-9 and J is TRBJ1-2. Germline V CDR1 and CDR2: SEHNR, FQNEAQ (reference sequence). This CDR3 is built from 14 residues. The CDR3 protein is CASSLEVDGYGYTF.

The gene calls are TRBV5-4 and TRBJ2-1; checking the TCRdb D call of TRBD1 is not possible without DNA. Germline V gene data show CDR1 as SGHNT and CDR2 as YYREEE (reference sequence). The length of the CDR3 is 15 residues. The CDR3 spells CASSLDRGGTNEQFF. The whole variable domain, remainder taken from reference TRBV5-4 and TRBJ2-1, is ETGVTQSPTHLIKTRGQQVTLRCSSQSGHNTVSWYQQALGQGPQFIFQYYREEENGRGNFPPRFSGLQFPNYSSELNVNALELDDSALYLCASSLDRGGTNEQFFGPGTRLTVL.

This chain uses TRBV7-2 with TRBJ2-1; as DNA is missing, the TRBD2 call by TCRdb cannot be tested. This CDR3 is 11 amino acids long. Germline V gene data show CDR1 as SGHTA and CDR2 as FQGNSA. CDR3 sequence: CATQGGRKQFF.

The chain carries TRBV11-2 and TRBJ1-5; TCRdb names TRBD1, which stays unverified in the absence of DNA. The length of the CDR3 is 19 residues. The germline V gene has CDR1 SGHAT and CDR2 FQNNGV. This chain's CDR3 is CASSVLTRGLGRRNQPQHF.